The clone carrying this T cell receptor beta chain has only a few counts. Its antigen remains unidentified. V dropped 11 bases and J dropped 3 bases, with 14 bases sitting between them. Germline CDR1 and CDR2: MNHNS and SASEGT. This CDR3 comprises 13 residues. A single record per CDR3 protein comes from TCRdb applying MiXCR to the reads. The sample lists about a million distinct CDR3 sequences, 30% to 40% occurring once. This specimen belongs to a study of T cell repertoires in cytomegalovirus infection. On the study more broadly: Recently described HLA-C-restricted plus well-studied HLA-B-restricted CMV epitopes were used. An indication of both CMV infection and matching HLA type came from public TCR beta signatures.

Study-level findings and limits: People with CMV and the relevant HLA were identified by cumulative public TCR beta family frequency. HLA-C-restricted CMV clonotypes gave the most frequent clonotype in two of eight donors.

This TCR was recovered from a human donor in good health (CMV status not recorded). Some clones in this sample may be carry-over from other donors' samples. The genes are TRBV6-1 and TRBJ2-1, with D maybe TRBD2 (6 bases). Sequencing used cultured CD8+ T cells from PBMCs, obtained from culture after CMV antigen stimulation. CDR3 DNA sequence: TGTGCCGGCGGGGAGTCACTCTACAATGAGCAGTTCTTC. Translation gives CAGGESLYNEQFF.